This TCR beta chain was observed in a study of blood T cell repertoires in COVID-19. Germline V CDR1 and CDR2: MGHRA, YSYEKL. This CDR3 is built from 20 residues. V trimming: 4 bases; J trimming: 0 bases; junction bases outside the gene matches: 19. The table came from immunoSEQ multiplex PCR; TCRdb's copy has only in-frame clones and leaves some out. The data contain roughly 160,000 clones, about 84% of them singletons. The chain has TRBV4-1 and TRBJ2-7, with 9 bases that match TRBD2. The clonotype comes from a man aged 45-65 years who had recovered from COVID-19. Sequenced sample: PBMCs or T cells enriched from blood (not recorded which). The chain's CDR3 is CASSLRGNPQRGANSYEQYF. In DNA form, the CDR3 reads TGCGCCAGCAGCCTAAGAGGTAATCCCCAGCGGGGGGCAAACTCCTACGAGCAGTACTTC.